This is a list of T cell receptor beta chains from one sample in a study of blood T cells in healthy people across ages. One entry per CDR3 protein, called by TCRdb with MiXCR from the 5' RACE reads. The sample shows 650,000 or so distinct CDR3 sequences, about 51% of them seen only once. Sequenced: blood. These TCRs come from a woman over 75 in good health. Each CDR3 is given with its conserved first and last residue. A D gene is named only where the DNA matches it firmly. Expanded clones are given a class, and other clones once, few, many or no size at all.

cdr3_aa,cdr3_nt,d_call,clone_size,j_call,v_call
CASQRIQETQYF,TGCGCCAGCCAGCGGATCCAAGAGACCCAGTACTTC,-,once,TRBJ2-5,TRBV2
CASSQLEGTYEQYF,TGTGCCAGCAGCCAATTGGAAGGTACCTACGAGCAGTACTTC,-,-,TRBJ2-7,TRBV4-2
CASSISGTVETAYF,TGTGCCAGCAGTATTAGCGGGACAGTTGAAACGGCGTACTTC,-,-,TRBJ2-5,TRBV2
CATSDTRQTGELFF,TGTGCCACCAGTGACACGCGACAGACCGGGGAGCTGTTTTTT,-,-,TRBJ2-2,TRBV24-1
CASSLFRSGANVLTF,TGTGCCAGCAGTTTATTTCGCTCTGGGGCCAACGTCCTGACTTTC,-,-,TRBJ2-6,TRBV28
CASSSGYSNQPQHF,TGTGCCAGCTCCTCCGGGTATAGCAATCAGCCCCAGCATTTT,-,many,TRBJ1-5,TRBV6-5
CASSLGRYPNEQFF,TGTGCCAGCAGCTTGGGGCGCTACCCTAATGAGCAGTTCTTC,-,-,TRBJ2-1,TRBV7-2
CASSYGLSGGQETQYF,TGTGCCAGCAGTTACGGCCTTAGCGGGGGCCAAGAGACCCAGTACTTC,TRBD2,-,TRBJ2-5,TRBV6-5
CATTGGDTQYF,TGTGCCACCACGGGAGGAGATACGCAGTATTTT,TRBD2,-,TRBJ2-3,TRBV12-3/TRBV12-4
CASSLSPGGLEETQYF,TGCGCCAGCAGCTTATCTCCGGGGGGCCTCGAAGAGACCCAGTACTTC,-,-,TRBJ2-5,TRBV5-1
CATSRPGTSYNEQFF,TGTGCCACCAGCAGACCCGGGACTAGTTACAATGAGCAGTTCTTC,TRBD2,many,TRBJ2-1,TRBV15
CASRLLLAGEWGDTQYF,TGTGCCAGCAGACTCCTACTAGCGGGAGAATGGGGAGATACGCAGTATTTT,TRBD2,many,TRBJ2-3,TRBV27
CASGFGTGNTIYF,TGTGCCAGCGGTTTCGGAACTGGAAACACCATATATTTT,-,few,TRBJ1-3,TRBV28
CASNLGQKDTQYF,TGTGCCAGCAACCTGGGACAGAAGGATACGCAGTATTTT,TRBD1,few,TRBJ2-3,TRBV7-9
CSGTSGSSGGQFF,TGCAGCGGCACTAGCGGGAGCTCCGGTGGGCAGTTCTTC,TRBD2,-,TRBJ2-1,TRBV29-1